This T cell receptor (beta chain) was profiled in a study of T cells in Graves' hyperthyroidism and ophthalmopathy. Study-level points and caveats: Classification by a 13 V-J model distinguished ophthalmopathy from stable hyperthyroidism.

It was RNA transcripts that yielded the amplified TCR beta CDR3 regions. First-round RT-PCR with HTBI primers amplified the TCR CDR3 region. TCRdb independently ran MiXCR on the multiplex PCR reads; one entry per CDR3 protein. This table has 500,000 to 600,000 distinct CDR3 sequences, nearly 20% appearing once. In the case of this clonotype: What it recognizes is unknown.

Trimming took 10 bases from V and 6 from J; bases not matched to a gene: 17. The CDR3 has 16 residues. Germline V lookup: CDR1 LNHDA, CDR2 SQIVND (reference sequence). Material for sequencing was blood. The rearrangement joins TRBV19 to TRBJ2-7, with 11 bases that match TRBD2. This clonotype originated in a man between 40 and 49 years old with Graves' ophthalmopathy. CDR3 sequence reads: CATVSTSGSSGLEQYF. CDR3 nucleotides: TGTGCCACCGTATCCACTAGCGGGAGTTCAGGGCTCGAGCAGTACTTC.